This TCR beta chain was obtained from a study of CD8+ T cells in alopecia areata. On this clone: Its specificity is unknown.

Trimming took off 0 bases at V and 1 base at J, with 17 bases between the two ends. Germline assignment: CDR1 MGHRA and CDR2 YSYEKL. The CDR3 has 18 amino acids. Treatment denoted: oral pan-JAK inhibitor, 5-10 mg twice daily. Peripheral blood and lesional scalp punch biopsies came from alopecia areata patients. Overall study results and limits: In scalp, tofacitinib significantly decreased clonality and expanded CD8+ clones among the top 100. Higher clonality was seen in lesional scalp than in normal scalp, especially in alopecia totalis/universalis.

After isolation, RNA underwent reverse transcription to generate cDNA as the sequencing template. Generated by immunoSEQ multiplex PCR, the TCRdb table keeps only in-frame clones and is missing some. The table lists more than 150,000 clones, 51% of them singletons. This chain joins TRBV4-1 and TRBJ2-3; D is undetermined. The sample was CD8+ T cells sorted from blood, taken between weeks 51 and 54, from a patient treated with tofacitinib. This sequence originates from a human donor with alopecia areata. CDR3 coding DNA: TGCGCCAGCAGCCAAGAAGGTCCGGATAGGGTCCGCACAGATACGCAGTATTTT. Residues: CASSQEGPDRVRTDTQYF.